This T cell receptor beta chain is drawn from a study of blood T cell repertoires in COVID-19. Ages ranged from about 18 to 89 years, with residence in 24 US areas. How the authors handled the data: Reference gene primer amplification in the assay estimated nucleated cell counts. TCRdb's table, derived via immunoSEQ multiplex PCR, lists solely in-frame clones and lacks some. V and J calls and clone size are given by that table; D and trimming were obtained from the DNA. The sample yields about 81,000 clones, around 89% seen once. The specimen was PBMCs or T cells enriched from blood (not recorded which). The receptor was derived from a woman aged 50 to 60 with acute COVID-19.

In DNA, the CDR3 is TGTGCCAGCTCACCACCTCTTAGGACAGGGGGATACTATGGCTACACCTTC. This gives the protein CASSPPLRTGGYYGYTF. V gene TRBV18 combines with J gene TRBJ1-2, with 10 bases identical to TRBD1. V shed 0 bases, J shed 3 bases, and the junction held 7 bases outside the gene matches. Germline V gene sequence: CDR1 KGHSH, CDR2 LQKENI. This CDR3 spans 17 amino acids.